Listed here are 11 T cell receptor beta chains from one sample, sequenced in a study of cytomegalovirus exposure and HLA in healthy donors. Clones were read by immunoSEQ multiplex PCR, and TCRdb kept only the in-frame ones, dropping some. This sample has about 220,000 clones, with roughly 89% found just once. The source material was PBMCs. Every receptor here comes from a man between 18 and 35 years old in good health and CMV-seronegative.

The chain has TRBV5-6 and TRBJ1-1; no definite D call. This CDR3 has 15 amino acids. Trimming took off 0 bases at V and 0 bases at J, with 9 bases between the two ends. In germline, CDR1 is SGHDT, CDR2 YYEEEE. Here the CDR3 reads CASSLGGQMNTEAFF. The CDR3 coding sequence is TGTGCCAGCAGCTTGGGTGGGCAGATGAACACTGAAGCTTTCTTT.

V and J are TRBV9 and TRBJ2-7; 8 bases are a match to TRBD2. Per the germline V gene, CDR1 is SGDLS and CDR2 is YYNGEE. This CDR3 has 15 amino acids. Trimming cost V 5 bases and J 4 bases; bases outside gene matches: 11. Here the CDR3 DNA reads TGTGCCAGCAGTCCCGGGGTAGCGGGAACATACGAGCAGTACTTC. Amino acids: CASSPGVAGTYEQYF.

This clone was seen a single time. The CDR3 DNA sequence: TGTGCCCAAGGGACTAGCGGGGGTTACAATGAGCAGTTCTTC. As protein: CAQGTSGGYNEQFF. V gene TRBV11-2 combines with J gene TRBJ2-1; 14 bases align to TRBD2. Germline V gives CDR1 SGHAT, CDR2 FQNNGV. The V and J ends lost 11 bases and 4 bases, in that order; junction bases with no gene match: 4. The CDR3 contains 14 residues.

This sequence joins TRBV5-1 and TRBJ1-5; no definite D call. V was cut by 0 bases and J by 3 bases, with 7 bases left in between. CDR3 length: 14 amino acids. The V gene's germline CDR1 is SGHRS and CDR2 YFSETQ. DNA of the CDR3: TGCGCCAGCAGCTTGGGGGAGGTCAATCAGCCCCAGCATTTT. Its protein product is CASSLGEVNQPQHF.

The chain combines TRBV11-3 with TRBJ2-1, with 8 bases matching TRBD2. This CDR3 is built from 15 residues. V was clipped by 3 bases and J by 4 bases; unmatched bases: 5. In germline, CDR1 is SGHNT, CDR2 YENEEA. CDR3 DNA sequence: TGTGCCAGCAGCTTGGGCGGGGGGCAGTACAATGAGCAGTTCTTC. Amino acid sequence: CASSLGGGQYNEQFF.

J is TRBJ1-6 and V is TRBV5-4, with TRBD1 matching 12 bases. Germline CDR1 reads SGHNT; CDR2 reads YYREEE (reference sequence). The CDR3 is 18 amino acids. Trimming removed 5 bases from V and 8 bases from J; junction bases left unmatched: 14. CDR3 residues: CASRTGTGGSLADSPLHF. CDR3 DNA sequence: TGTGCCAGCAGAACCGGGACAGGGGGCTCGTTAGCGGATTCACCCCTCCACTTT.

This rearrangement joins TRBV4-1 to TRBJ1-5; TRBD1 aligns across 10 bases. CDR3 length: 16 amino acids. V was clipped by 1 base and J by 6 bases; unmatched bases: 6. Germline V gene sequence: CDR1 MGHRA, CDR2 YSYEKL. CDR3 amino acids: CASSQVGTGDSQPQHF. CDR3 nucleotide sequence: TGCGCCAGCAGCCAAGTCGGGACAGGGGATAGTCAGCCCCAGCATTTT.

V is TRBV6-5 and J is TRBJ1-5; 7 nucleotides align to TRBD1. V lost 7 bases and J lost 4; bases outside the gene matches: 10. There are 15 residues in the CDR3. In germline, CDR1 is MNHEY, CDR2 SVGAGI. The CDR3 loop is CASTPSRGANQPQHF. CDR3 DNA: TGTGCCAGCACCCCCAGCAGGGGGGCAAATCAGCCCCAGCATTTT.

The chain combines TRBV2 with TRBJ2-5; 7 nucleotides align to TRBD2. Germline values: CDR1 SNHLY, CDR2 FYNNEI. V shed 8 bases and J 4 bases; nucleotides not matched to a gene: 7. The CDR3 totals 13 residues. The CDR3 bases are TGTGCCAGCGACCCCGGGACTATAGAGACCCAGTACTTC. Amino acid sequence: CASDPGTIETQYF.

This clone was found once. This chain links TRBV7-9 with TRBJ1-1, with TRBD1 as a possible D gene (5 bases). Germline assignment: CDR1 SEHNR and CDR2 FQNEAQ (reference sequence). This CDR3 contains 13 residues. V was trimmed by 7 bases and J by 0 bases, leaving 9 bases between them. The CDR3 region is CASNIQVNTEAFF. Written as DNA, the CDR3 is TGTGCCAGCAACATACAGGTGAACACTGAAGCTTTCTTT.

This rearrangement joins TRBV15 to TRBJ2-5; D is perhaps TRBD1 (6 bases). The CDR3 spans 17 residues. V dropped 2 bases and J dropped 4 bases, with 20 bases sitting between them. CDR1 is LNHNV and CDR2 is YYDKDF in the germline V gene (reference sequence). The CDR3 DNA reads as TGTGCCACCAGCAGAAATCTAATAACAGGGTTCGGAGAGACCCAGTACTTC. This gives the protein CATSRNLITGFGETQYF.